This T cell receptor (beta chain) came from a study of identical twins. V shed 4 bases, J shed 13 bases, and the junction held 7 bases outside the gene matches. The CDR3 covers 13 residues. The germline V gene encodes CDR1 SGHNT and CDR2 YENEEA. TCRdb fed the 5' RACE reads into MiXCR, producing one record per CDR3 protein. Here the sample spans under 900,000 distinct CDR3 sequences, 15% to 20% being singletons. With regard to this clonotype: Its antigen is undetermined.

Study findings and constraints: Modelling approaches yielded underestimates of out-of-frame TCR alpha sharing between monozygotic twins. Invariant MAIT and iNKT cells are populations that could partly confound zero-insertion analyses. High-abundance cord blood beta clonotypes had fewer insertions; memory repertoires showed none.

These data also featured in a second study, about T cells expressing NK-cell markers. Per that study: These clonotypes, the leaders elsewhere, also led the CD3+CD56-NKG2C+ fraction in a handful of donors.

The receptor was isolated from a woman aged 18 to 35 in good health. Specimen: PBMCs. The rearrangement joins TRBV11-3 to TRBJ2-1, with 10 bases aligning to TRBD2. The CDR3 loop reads CASSSRASGGQFF. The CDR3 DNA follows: TGTGCCAGCAGCTCCAGGGCTAGCGGGGGCCAGTTCTTC.